The entry below gives a single T cell receptor (beta chain) sequence along with its context. This sample is drawn from a study of blood T cell repertoires in COVID-19. V lost 5 bases to trimming and J lost 0 bases, with 14 bases between them. The CDR3 runs to 16 residues. CDR1 and CDR2 (germline): SNHLY, FYNNEI. Sequenced by immunoSEQ multiplex PCR; TCRdb stores in-frame clones only, minus some. The sample carries 200,000 to 250,000 clones, approximately 88% recorded once. The chain is built from TRBV2 and TRBJ1-5, with a weak D call TRBD1 (6 bases). The clonotype was recovered from a woman aged 30 to 39 with COVID-19, enrolled during active disease. Sequencing was performed on peripheral blood. The CDR3 nucleotides are TGTGCCAGCAGTTCTCGGACAGAGTATAGCAATCAGCCCCAGCATTTT. This encodes CASSSRTEYSNQPQHF.